This T cell receptor (beta chain) was identified in a study of CD8+ T cells in alopecia areata (dated by TCRdb to the late 2010s). At the level of the whole study: Treated patients were enrolled in an open-label pilot trial of oral tofacitinib at 5 to 10 mg twice daily for moderate-to-severe alopecia areata. Tofacitinib was given for 6 to 18 months, followed by 6 months of follow-up off drug to assess delayed response and recurrence. For the treated patients, the SALT score, which quantifies what percentage of scalp surface area is affected, served as the measure of disease severity. To study T cell clonal expansion in alopecia areata, the researchers applied high-throughput TCRbeta sequencing to both the C3H/HeJ mouse model and human patients. In humans, TCRbeta sequencing was performed on scalp tissue and on sorted CD4+ and CD8+ peripheral blood T cells from healthy controls and from patients with patchy or totalis/universalis alopecia areata. Patients on tofacitinib were biopsied at baseline and after 4 and 24 weeks of treatment, and several of the patients also had a later scalp biopsy. Clonality in the scalp was compared among normal scalp (n=4), patchy alopecia areata scalp (n=8), and alopecia totalis/universalis scalp (n=8). RNA came from the PAXgene miRNA kit for fixed scalp, the miRNeasy kit for PBMCs, and the RNeasy kit for mouse skin. TCRbeta CDR3 regions were amplified by immunoSEQ multiplex PCR with 35 Vbeta forward and 13 Jbeta reverse primers. The paper's findings and limits, for the study overall: Compared with mice, TCR sequences shared between patients were less clear, possibly partly because of HLA diversity across the patient population. During tofacitinib treatment, many expanded lesional clones stuck around in both scalp and blood, and this persistence may partly explain why relapse happens after treatment is stopped. With tofacitinib, both scalp clonality and the number of expanded CD8+ clones among the top 100 scalp clones went down significantly. Unlike mouse skin, which is dominated by gammadelta T cells, normal human skin has resident alphabeta T cells that are also sequenced, and this complicates analysis of the scalp TCR repertoire. Because the treated cohort was small and had just a single nonresponder, larger studies are needed to establish links between baseline CD8+ expansion and response. Higher clonality and more expanded CD8+ clones were observed in lesional scalp than in normal scalp, particularly in alopecia totalis/universalis, a finding suggestive of antigenic drive.

Library preparation used the immunoSEQ multiplex PCR assay. RNA was extracted from all samples and reverse transcribed into cDNA as template for TCR sequencing. First-strand cDNA was synthesized with SuperScript III using a 2:1 mix of oligo-dT and random hexamers. Amplification bias was assessed with a synthetic immune receptor repertoire, and residual bias was removed computationally. On the study's bioinformatics: Raw reads were preprocessed for error removal, and CDR3 was defined according to IMGT conventions as running from the conserved cysteine to phenylalanine. Clonality was calculated as 1 minus Shannon entropy normalized by log2 of the number of productive unique TCRs. Whether each scalp clone was CD4 or CD8 was inferred by checking scalp TCRbeta sequences against the CD4 and CD8 repertoires from sorted blood. Entries here come from immuneACCESS through TCRdb and include only in-frame sequences with V and J called. Some clones fail to appear in such tables; in the studies checked, an unresolved V gene covers under half of the shortfall, and the cause of the remainder is unknown. D and trimming were read from the DNA, whereas the V and J calls and clone size are those reported in that table. The sample includes over 250,000 clones, with 60% observed a single time. The ten largest clonotypes hold 0.75% to 0.95% of the sample.

Sample treatment or condition, as interpreted from the label and publication: oral pan-JAK inhibitor, 5-10 mg twice daily. Lesional scalp punch biopsies and peripheral blood were obtained from alopecia areata patients. PBMCs were isolated by density centrifugation and stained for CD3, CD4 and CD8, and CD4+ and CD8+ T cells were sorted on a FACSAria. Turning to this clone: Its cognate antigen has yet to be identified. Per-nucleotide qualities are absent, and no much larger clonotype sits a single base away.

Taken from cysteine to phenylalanine, the CDR3 has 15 residues. Just CDR3 DNA is preserved here, 45 bases in frame from base 1. V and J are trimmed by 6 bases and 3 bases, and the gene matches miss 3 bases of the junction. CDR1 and CDR2 are drawn from the germline V gene (reference sequence): MNHEY, SMNVEV. This clonotype originated in a human donor with alopecia areata. The chain is assembled from TRBV27 and TRBJ1-5, and 12 junction bases match TRBD1. The specimen was CD4+ T cells sorted from blood, collected around week 53, from a patient treated with tofacitinib. CDR3 protein: CASRWGQGANQPQHF. The DNA sequence follows: TGTGCCAGCAGATGGGGACAGGGGGCCAATCAGCCCCAGCATTTT.